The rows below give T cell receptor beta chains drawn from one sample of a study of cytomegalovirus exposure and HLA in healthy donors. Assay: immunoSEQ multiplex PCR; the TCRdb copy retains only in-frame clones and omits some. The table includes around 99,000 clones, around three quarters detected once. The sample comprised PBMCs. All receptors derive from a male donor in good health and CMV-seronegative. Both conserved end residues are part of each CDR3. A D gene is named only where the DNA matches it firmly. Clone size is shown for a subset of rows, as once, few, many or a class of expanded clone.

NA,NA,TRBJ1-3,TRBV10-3,CAIKGDGNTIYF,TGTGCCATTAAAGGGGATGGAAACACCATATATTTT
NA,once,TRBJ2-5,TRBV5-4,CASSPQGRETQYF,TGTGCCAGCAGCCCTCAGGGGCGGGAGACCCAGTACTTC
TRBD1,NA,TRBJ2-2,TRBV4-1,CASRPVSTGLSGELFF,TGCGCCAGCAGGCCTGTTTCGACAGGGTTGTCCGGGGAGCTGTTTTTT
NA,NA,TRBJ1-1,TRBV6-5,CASSYLPTGSGEAFF,TGTGCCAGCAGTTATTTACCGACAGGTTCAGGTGAAGCTTTCTTT
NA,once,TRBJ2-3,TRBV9,CASSVQGLSTDTQYF,TGTGCCAGCAGCGTCCAGGGTTTGAGCACAGATACGCAGTATTTT
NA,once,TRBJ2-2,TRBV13,CASSLRTSNTGELFF,TGTGCCAGCAGCTTACGAACTAGCAACACCGGGGAGCTGTTTTTT
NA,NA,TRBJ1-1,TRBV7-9,CASSQRSANTEAFF,TGTGCCAGCAGCCAGAGAAGCGCCAACACTGAAGCTTTCTTT
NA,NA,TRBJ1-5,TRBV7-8,CASSLGGLNQPQHF,TGTGCCAGCAGCTTAGGGGGGCTAAATCAGCCCCAGCATTTT
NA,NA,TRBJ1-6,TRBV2,CASSETGYNSPLHF,TGTGCCAGCAGTGAGACAGGCTATAATTCACCCCTCCACTTT
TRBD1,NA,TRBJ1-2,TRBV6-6,CASSLGQIGGYTF,TGTGCCAGCAGTTTGGGACAGATAGGCGGCTACACCTTC
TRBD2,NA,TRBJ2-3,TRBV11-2,CASSLVPSGSTDTQYF,TGTGCCAGCAGCTTAGTTCCTAGCGGGAGTACAGATACGCAGTATTTT
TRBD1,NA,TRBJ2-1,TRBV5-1,CASSWGDRGPGNEQFF,TGCGCCAGCAGCTGGGGGGACAGGGGGCCTGGCAATGAGCAGTTCTTC
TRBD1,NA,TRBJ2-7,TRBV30,CAYSRGLHGFEQYF,TGTGCCTACAGCAGGGGGCTTCACGGCTTCGAGCAGTACTTC
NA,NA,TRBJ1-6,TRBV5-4,CASSLKGGGDSPLHF,TGTGCCAGCAGCTTGAAGGGCGGAGGTGATTCACCCCTCCACTTT
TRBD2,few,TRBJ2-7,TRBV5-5,CASSQAGAYEQYF,TGTGCCAGCAGCCAAGCGGGAGCCTACGAGCAGTACTTC
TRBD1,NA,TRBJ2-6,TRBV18,CASSLQGSGANVLTF,TGTGCCAGCTCACTACAGGGGTCTGGGGCCAACGTCCTGACTTTC
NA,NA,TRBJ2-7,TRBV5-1,CASSLVSAIEQYF,TGCGCCAGCAGCTTGGTTTCCGCGATCGAGCAGTACTTC
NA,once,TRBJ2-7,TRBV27,CASSARDRVGLADYEQYF,TGTGCCAGCAGTGCCCGGGACAGGGTAGGACTAGCGGATTACGAGCAGTACTTC
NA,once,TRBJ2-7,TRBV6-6,CASGKERGGYEQYF,TGTGCCAGCGGCAAGGAGCGAGGGGGCTACGAGCAGTACTTC
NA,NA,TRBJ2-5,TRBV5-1,CASSWAQETQYF,TGCGCCAGCAGCTGGGCCCAAGAGACCCAGTACTTC
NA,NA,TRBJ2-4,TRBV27,CASSFLGQLAKNIQYF,TGTGCCAGCAGTTTCCTCGGACAGCTAGCCAAAAACATTCAGTACTTC
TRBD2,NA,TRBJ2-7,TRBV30,CAWSLGLAAYEQYF,TGTGCCTGGAGTCTCGGACTAGCCGCTTACGAGCAGTACTTC
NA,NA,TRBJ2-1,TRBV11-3,CASSASGPPADEQFF,TGTGCCAGCAGCGCAAGCGGGCCTCCTGCAGATGAGCAGTTCTTC
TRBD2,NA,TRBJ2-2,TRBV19,CASSLGLAGYTGELFF,TGTGCCAGTAGCCTTGGACTAGCGGGTTACACCGGGGAGCTGTTTTTT
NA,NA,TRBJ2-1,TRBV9,CASSVGGALEQFF,TGTGCCAGCAGCGTAGGGGGAGCTCTAGAGCAGTTCTTC
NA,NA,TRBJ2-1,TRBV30,CAWLGGLNEQFF,TGTGCCTGGTTAGGGGGTCTCAATGAGCAGTTCTTC
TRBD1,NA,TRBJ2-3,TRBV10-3,CAISERGTEVGTDTQYF,TGTGCCATCAGTGAGAGAGGGACAGAAGTTGGCACAGATACGCAGTATTTT
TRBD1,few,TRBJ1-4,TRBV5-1,CASSVTGTGGEKLFF,TGCGCCAGCAGCGTAACCGGGACAGGGGGTGAAAAACTGTTTTTT
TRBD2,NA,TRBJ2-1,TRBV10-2,CASSESRLGTMGGEQFF,TGCGCCAGCAGTGAGTCGAGGTTGGGGACTATGGGGGGTGAGCAGTTCTTC
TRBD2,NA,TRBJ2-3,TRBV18,CASSSTLAGGSDTQYF,TGTGCCAGCTCCTCGACACTAGCGGGAGGTTCGGATACGCAGTATTTT
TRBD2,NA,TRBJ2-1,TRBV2,CASKPPGLAGGPPGDEQFF,TGTGCCAGCAAACCGCCGGGACTAGCGGGAGGGCCCCCCGGCGATGAGCAGTTCTTC
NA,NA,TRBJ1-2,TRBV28,CASHGQLYYGYTF,TGTGCCAGCCATGGACAGCTTTACTATGGCTACACCTTC
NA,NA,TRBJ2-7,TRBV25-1,CASSPPSPYEQYF,TGTGCCAGCAGCCCCCCCAGTCCCTACGAGCAGTACTTC
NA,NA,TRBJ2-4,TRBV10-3,CAISAGEAEQNIQYF,TGTGCCATCAGTGCGGGAGAGGCAGAGCAAAACATTCAGTACTTC
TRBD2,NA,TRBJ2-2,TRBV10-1,CASSGRLAGVSGELFF,TGCGCCAGCAGTGGCAGACTAGCGGGAGTATCCGGGGAGCTGTTTTTT
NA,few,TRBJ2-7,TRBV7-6,CASSLAPQYEQYF,TGTGCCAGCAGCTTAGCGCCGCAGTACGAGCAGTACTTC
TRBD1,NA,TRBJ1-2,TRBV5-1,CASSQDRPNYGYTF,TGCGCCAGCAGCCAGGACAGGCCTAACTATGGCTACACCTTC
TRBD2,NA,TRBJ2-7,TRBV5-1,CASSFGGSIYEQYF,TGCGCCAGCAGCTTCGGGGGGAGTATATACGAGCAGTACTTC
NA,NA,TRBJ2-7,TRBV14,CASSHGVYEQYF,TGTGCCAGCAGCCATGGAGTGTACGAGCAGTACTTC
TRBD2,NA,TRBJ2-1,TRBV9,CASSMLTSPYNEQFF,TGTGCCAGCAGCATGTTGACTAGCCCCTACAATGAGCAGTTCTTC
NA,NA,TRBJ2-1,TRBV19,CASSELGGSYNEQFF,TGTGCCAGTAGTGAGTTAGGGGGCTCCTACAATGAGCAGTTCTTC
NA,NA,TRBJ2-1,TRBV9,CASSAGTSYNEQFF,TGTGCCAGCAGCGCCGGGACATCCTACAATGAGCAGTTCTTC
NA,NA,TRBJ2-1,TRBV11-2,CASSLEPPYIGTGNEQFF,TGTGCCAGCAGCTTAGAACCACCGTACATAGGTACGGGGAATGAGCAGTTCTTC
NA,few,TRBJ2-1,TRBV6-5,CASKVIGGVNEQFF,TGTGCCAGCAAGGTTATAGGGGGGGTCAATGAGCAGTTCTTC
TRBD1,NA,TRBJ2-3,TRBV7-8,CASSPEGASGTDTQYF,TGTGCCAGCAGCCCCGAGGGGGCTTCAGGCACAGATACGCAGTATTTT
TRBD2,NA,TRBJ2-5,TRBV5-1,CASSLDSSGRVGETQYF,TGCGCCAGCAGCTTGGATTCTAGCGGGAGGGTCGGGGAGACCCAGTACTTC
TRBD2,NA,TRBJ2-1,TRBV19,CASSLGLVPFEQFF,TGTGCCAGTAGTTTGGGACTAGTCCCGTTTGAGCAGTTCTTC
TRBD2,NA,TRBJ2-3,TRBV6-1,CASSELEPRLAGVGDTQYF,TGTGCCAGCAGTGAGCTAGAACCGAGACTAGCGGGAGTGGGTGATACGCAGTATTTT
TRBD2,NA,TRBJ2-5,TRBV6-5,CASSSNAGGPLKQYF,TGTGCCAGCAGTTCGAACGCGGGAGGGCCTTTGAAGCAGTACTTC
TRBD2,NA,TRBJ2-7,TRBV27,CASSLSGGISSYEQYF,TGTGCCAGCAGTTTATCGGGAGGGATAAGCTCCTACGAGCAGTACTTC
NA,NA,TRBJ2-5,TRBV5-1,CASSLGGPQETQYF,TGCGCCAGCAGCTTGGGGGGCCCCCAAGAGACCCAGTACTTC
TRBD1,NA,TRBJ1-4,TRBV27,CASSLVQGDEKLFF,TGTGCCAGCAGTTTAGTACAGGGGGATGAAAAACTGTTTTTT
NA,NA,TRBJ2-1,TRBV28,CASALVSSYNEQFF,TGTGCCAGCGCCCTAGTTAGCTCCTACAATGAGCAGTTCTTC
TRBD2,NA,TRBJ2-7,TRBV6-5,CASSYRGGTYEQYF,TGTGCCAGCAGTTATCGGGGGGGGACCTACGAGCAGTACTTC
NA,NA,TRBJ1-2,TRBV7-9,CASGLRAYRYTF,TGTGCCAGCGGACTTCGGGCGTATCGCTACACCTTC
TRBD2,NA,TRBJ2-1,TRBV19,CASTPFISGRATGEQFF,TGTGCCAGTACCCCCTTCATTAGCGGGAGGGCAACCGGTGAGCAGTTCTTC
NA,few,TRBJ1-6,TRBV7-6,CASSLERGSIVSLHF,TGTGCCAGCAGCTTAGAGAGGGGGTCGATTGTTTCCCTCCACTTT
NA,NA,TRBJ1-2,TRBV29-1,CVTEGTEDNYGYTF,TGCGTCACGGAAGGGACTGAGGATAACTATGGCTACACCTTC
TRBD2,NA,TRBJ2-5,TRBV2,CASKGTTSGSFQETQYF,TGTGCCAGCAAAGGTACCACTAGCGGGAGTTTCCAAGAGACCCAGTACTTC
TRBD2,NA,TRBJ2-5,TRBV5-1,CASSLASGGPPETQYF,TGCGCCAGCAGCTTGGCCTCGGGAGGGCCACCAGAGACCCAGTACTTC